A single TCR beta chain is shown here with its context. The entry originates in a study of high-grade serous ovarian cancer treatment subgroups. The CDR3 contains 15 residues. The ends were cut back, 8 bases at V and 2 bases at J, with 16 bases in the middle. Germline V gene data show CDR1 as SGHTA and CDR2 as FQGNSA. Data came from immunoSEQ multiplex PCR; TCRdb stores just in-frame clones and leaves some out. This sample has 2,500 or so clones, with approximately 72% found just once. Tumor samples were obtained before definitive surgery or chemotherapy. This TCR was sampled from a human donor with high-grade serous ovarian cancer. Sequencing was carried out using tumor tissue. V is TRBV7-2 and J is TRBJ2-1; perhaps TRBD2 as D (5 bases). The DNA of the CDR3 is TGTGCCAGCCGCGCCGGGGTAAGCGCCTACAATGAGCAGTTCTTC. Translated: CASRAGVSAYNEQFF. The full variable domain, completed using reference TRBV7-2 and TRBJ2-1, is GAGVSQSPSNKVTEKGKDVELRCDPISGHTALYWYRQSLGQGLEFLIYFQGNSAPDKSGLPSDRFSAERTGGSVSTLTIQRTQQEDSAVYLCASRAGVSAYNEQFFGPGTRLTVL.